This T cell receptor (beta chain) comes out of a study of Ad26.COV2.S vaccination and SARS-CoV-2 variants. Comment on this clone: Antigen specificity is unknown.

Study conclusions and caveats: Measurement of non-spike TCR breadth gave similar results in vaccine and placebo recipients.

The CDR3 loop spans 14 amino acids. CDR1 is MNHNY, CDR2 SVGAGI, per germline (reference sequence). The junction had 7 bases not matched to a gene; V was cut back by 11 bases and J by 3 bases. Data came from immunoSEQ multiplex PCR; TCRdb stores just in-frame clones and leaves some out. This table holds around 100,000 clones, under 90% found once. Material: peripheral blood, obtained after recovery from COVID-19. This clonotype was obtained from a human donor who had recovered from COVID-19. The chain carries TRBV6-6 and TRBJ1-2; 12 bases fit TRBD1. The CDR3 sequence is CASRDRGPDYGYTF. The CDR3 DNA sequence: TGTGCCTCTAGGGACAGGGGGCCCGACTATGGCTACACCTTC.